A selection of T cell receptor beta chains follows, all from one sample in a study of T cell responses to AZD1222 COVID-19 vaccine. Profiled with immunoSEQ multiplex PCR; TCRdb holds only in-frame clones, not every one. The sample has 130,000 or so clones; roughly 86% are singletons. The specimen was peripheral blood, collected on day 0 of AZD1222 vaccination. The receptors shown here come from an adult in good health. The CDR3 runs from the conserved cysteine through the conserved F or W. A D gene is named only where the DNA matches it firmly. Expanded clones are given a class, and other clones once, few, many or no size at all.

NA TRBJ1-1 TRBV9 NA TGTGCCAGCAGCGTAGTCGTTAGGGGGGAAGCTTTCTTT CASSVVVRGEAFF
NA TRBJ1-5 TRBV19 NA TGTGCCAGTAGTATAGCCCTGGGCAATCAGCCCCAGCATTTT CASSIALGNQPQHF
NA TRBJ1-2 TRBV7-2 NA TGTGCCAGCAGCTTTGGGCCAGGCCAACGGCATGGCTACACCTTC CASSFGPGQRHGYTF
NA TRBJ2-7 TRBV6-5 TRBD1 TGTGCCAGCAGTCGGGACAGGGGGCGCGAGCAGTACTTC CASSRDRGREQYF
NA TRBJ2-1 TRBV18 NA TGTGCCAGCTCACCACGGGAGAACGAGCAGTTCTTC CASSPRENEQFF
few TRBJ2-3 TRBV12-3/TRBV12-4 NA TGTGCCAGCAGCGCTGAAGTATGGGGCCCTCTGATGTTT CASSAEVWGPLMF
NA TRBJ1-5 TRBV7-8 NA TGTGCCAGCAGCCTCAGCACAAGGGATTACAATCAGCCCCAGCATTTT CASSLSTRDYNQPQHF
NA TRBJ2-1 TRBV7-9 NA TGTGCCAGCAGCCCATACCTCGACAGGGAGCAGTTCTTC CASSPYLDREQFF
NA TRBJ2-2 TRBV19 NA TGTGCCAGTAGTATACCGACAGGAGCGAACACCGGGGAGCTGTTTTTT CASSIPTGANTGELFF
NA TRBJ1-4 TRBV25-1 NA TGTGCCAGCAGCAAGACAGGTTTTAATGAAAAACTGTTTTTT CASSKTGFNEKLFF
NA TRBJ2-1 TRBV2 TRBD1 TGTGCCAGCAGCACGGACAGGAACTCCTACAATGAGCAGTTCTTC CASSTDRNSYNEQFF
NA TRBJ2-7 TRBV7-9 TRBD2 TGTGCCAGCAGCTTAGGGTCTAGCGGATACGAGCAGTACTTC CASSLGSSGYEQYF
few TRBJ2-7 TRBV18 TRBD2 TGTGCCAGCTCACCACCGAGCGGGAGCTCCTACGAGCAGTACTTC CASSPPSGSSYEQYF
NA TRBJ2-3 TRBV27 NA TGTGCCAGCAGTTCGGGGGCAGATACGCAGTATTTT CASSSGADTQYF
NA TRBJ1-1 TRBV27 NA TGTGCCAGCAGTCCGTACAGCCAGAACACTGAAGCTTTCTTT CASSPYSQNTEAFF
NA TRBJ2-2 TRBV19 NA TGTGCCAGTAGTATAGGGGGGGCCGGGGAGCTGTTTTTT CASSIGGAGELFF
NA TRBJ1-4 TRBV29-1 TRBD1 TGCAGCGTTGAAGAAGGGACAGGGTTCGAAAAACTGTTTTTT CSVEEGTGFEKLFF
NA TRBJ2-3 TRBV19 NA TGTGCCAGTAGTATGGGGTTTCCAGATACGCAGTATTTT CASSMGFPDTQYF
NA TRBJ1-3 TRBV12-3/TRBV12-4 NA TGTGCCAGCAGTTTCGGCTCTGGAAACACCATATATTTT CASSFGSGNTIYF
NA TRBJ2-3 TRBV6-5 TRBD2 TGTGCCAGCAGTCCGGGAGGAATGTCGGATACGCAGTATTTT CASSPGGMSDTQYF
NA TRBJ1-6 TRBV10-3 NA TGTGCCATCAGTGAGTCCGGGGGTCCCCACCACTTT CAISESGGPHHF
once TRBJ1-5 TRBV19 TRBD1 TGTGCCAGTAGTACCCAAGGGGGCCAGAGCAATCAGCCCCAGCATTTT CASSTQGGQSNQPQHF
NA TRBJ1-2 TRBV6-1 TRBD1 TGTGCCAGCAGTGGGACAGGGCGCGGCTACACCTTC CASSGTGRGYTF
NA TRBJ2-5 TRBV5-1 TRBD1 TGCGCCAGCAGTTTTGCCGGGACAGCAGGGCAAGAGACCCAGTACTTC CASSFAGTAGQETQYF
NA TRBJ2-7 TRBV10-1 NA TGCGCCAGCAGTGAAGGGTCTCGATTAACCTACGAGCAGTACTTC CASSEGSRLTYEQYF
NA TRBJ2-5 TRBV4-3 NA TGCGCCAGCAGCCAAGGCGGGACCGCAGGGGGCCAAGAGACCCAGTACTTC CASSQGGTAGGQETQYF
NA TRBJ1-1 TRBV4-3 NA TGCGCCAGCAGACTAGACAGGTGGAACACTGAAGCTTTCTTT CASRLDRWNTEAFF
NA TRBJ2-1 TRBV29-1 TRBD1 TGCAGCGTTCCCCTGCGCCCGGACAGGGGGCTTAATGAGCAGTTCTTC CSVPLRPDRGLNEQFF
few TRBJ1-1 TRBV21-1 NA TGTGCCAGCAGCAAAGAATGGCGATTCACTGAAGCTTTCTTT CASSKEWRFTEAFF
NA TRBJ2-7 TRBV7-9 TRBD1 TGTGCCAGCAGCTTTCCTAACAGGGGGCGCTACGAGCAGTACTTC CASSFPNRGRYEQYF
NA TRBJ1-3 TRBV4-3 NA TGCGCCAGCAGCCTTGCCATAAGCTCTGGAAACACCATATATTTT CASSLAISSGNTIYF
NA TRBJ2-5 TRBV24-1 NA TGTGCCACCAGTGATTTTCGACCTGGGGGCAGGGAGACCCAGTACTTC CATSDFRPGGRETQYF
NA TRBJ1-5 TRBV28 NA TGTGCCAGCAGTCCACAACCCGACAGAGGGGATCAGCCCCAGCATTTT CASSPQPDRGDQPQHF
NA TRBJ2-2 TRBV7-3 NA TGTGCCAGCAGCCCGGATCGGAGGGCCATCGGGGAGCTGTTTTTT CASSPDRRAIGELFF
few TRBJ1-6 TRBV11-2 NA TGTGCCAGCAGCGCCCGAGGGGCCCGGGGTAATTCACCCCTCCACTTT CASSARGARGNSPLHF
NA TRBJ2-7 TRBV7-6 NA TGTGCCAGCAGCTTAAGGGGCGGAGGGGGCGAGCAGTACTTC CASSLRGGGGEQYF
NA TRBJ2-2 TRBV7-9 NA TGTGCCAGCAGCTTAGTCCAACATCATACCGGGGAGCTGTTTTTT CASSLVQHHTGELFF
NA TRBJ2-7 TRBV19 TRBD1 TGTGCCAGTAGTCCCCGGACAGGGGGATACGAGCAGTACTTC CASSPRTGGYEQYF
NA TRBJ2-1 TRBV6-6 NA TGTGCCAGCAGTTACGACTTGAGCTCCTACAATGAGCAGTTCTTC CASSYDLSSYNEQFF
NA TRBJ2-1 TRBV19 TRBD2 TGTGCCAGTAGTATCCCGACCCGGGCTAGCGGAGGCCCCAATGAGCAGTTCTTC CASSIPTRASGGPNEQFF
NA TRBJ2-5 TRBV3-1/TRBV3-2 NA TGTGCCAGCAGCCAAGATACGGGTTCGCAGACCCAGTACTTC CASSQDTGSQTQYF
once TRBJ1-1 TRBV19 NA TGTGCCAGTAGTAAAACAGGGTTGAACACTGAAGCTTTCTTT CASSKTGLNTEAFF
NA TRBJ1-2 TRBV28 TRBD1 TGTGCCAGCAGTTTAATAGACAGGGTACGAGGCTACACCTTC CASSLIDRVRGYTF
NA TRBJ2-7 TRBV28 TRBD2 TGTGCCAGCTGTGATCTGAGGACTAGAGTCTACGAGCAGTACTTC CASCDLRTRVYEQYF
NA TRBJ1-1 TRBV6-1 NA TGTGCCAGCAGTGAACACCTGAACACTGAAGCTTTCTTT CASSEHLNTEAFF
NA TRBJ2-3 TRBV5-1 NA TGCGCCAGCAGCCCCCGGGGTGGGGCTAGCACAGATACGCAGTATTTT CASSPRGGASTDTQYF